This T cell receptor beta chain was sequenced in a study of T cells in Graves' hyperthyroidism and ophthalmopathy (dated by TCRdb to the late 2010s). For the study in its entirety: Peripheral blood was collected at initial diagnosis, before any treatment. To identify distinguishing TCR V-J signatures, a discovery cohort of 90 to 100 patients was used, comprising 43 with Graves' ophthalmopathy and about 59 with stable Graves' hyperthyroidism. Whether ophthalmopathy could be predicted prospectively was tested in an independent validation cohort made up of approximately 19 hyperthyroidism patients plus 17 patients who later progressed to ophthalmopathy. For training and testing, the 100 or so patients in the discovery cohort were randomly divided in a 7:3 ratio. Thyroid tissue and blood T-cell repertoires from six or seven Graves' hyperthyroidism patients were also compared in the study. After sampling, hyperthyroidism patients received methimazole starting at 30 mg daily, and ophthalmopathy patients received high-dose intravenous methylprednisolone. The paper describes TCR Vbeta CDR3 sequencing of 140 or so peripheral blood samples, made up of 43 ophthalmopathy patients, some 76 hyperthyroidism patients and approximately 17 progressor patients. Study-level results and caveats: During validation, the model predicted progression to ophthalmopathy a median of around 6 months ahead of onset, with around 71% sensitivity and under 85% specificity. Most expanded thyroid clonotypes (frequency above 0.001) were also found in blood, which suggests that blood repertoires may mirror thyroid immune responses. Ophthalmopathy was separated from stable hyperthyroidism by a 13 V-J signature model, with over 85% sensitivity and roughly 81% specificity obtained in cross-validation and 80%/75% obtained in testing. No statistical method was used to set the sample size in advance, and investigators knew the group allocation.

This clonotype was detected ten times or more. Its antigen has not been determined. No much larger clone exists at a distance of one base, and base qualities are not known. Amplification of TCR beta CDR3 regions was carried out from RNA transcripts. For the first round of RT-PCR on the TCR CDR3, the HTBI primer set was used together with the Qiagen OneStep RT-PCR kit. Libraries were constructed in a second round of multiplex PCR, after which size selection and purification were carried out. The libraries were sequenced on an Illumina HiSeq2000 using paired-end 100 bp reads. Regarding the original processing steps: SOAPnuke was used to process the raw data, removing reads that contained adapters or uncalled bases, had a mean Phred below 15, or lacked an exact match to the constant primer or identifier. High-quality paired reads were merged using COPE v1.2.5, and each unique nucleotide sequence was defined as a clonotype. MiTCR v1.1 was used to align clonotypes to the IMGT TRBV, TRBD and TRBJ reference segments. The analysis included only V-J combinations with a frequency above 0.0001, which together covered around 99% of the repertoires. The TCS score was defined as the ratio of F50 (clonal expansion) to E x V (chaos), calculated using BLOSUM62-based TCRdist between CDR3 peptides within each V-J. Welch's t-statistics and random forest reduced 450 to 600 V-J features to about 12, which were used in a naive Bayes classifier (R e1071). Thyroid-blood repertoire similarity was quantified with the Morisita-Horn index. TCRdb trimmed public reads at Q25 via fastp, called clones via MiXCR and kept in-frame beta chains. Every distinct CDR3 protein forms one entry, paired with its most common genes and DNA. It is TCRdb's table, rather than the study itself, that gives the V and J calls and clone size. Within this sample are about 610,000 distinct CDR3 sequences, with roughly 14% of them counted one time only. The ten largest account for roughly 4.5% of the sample.

In the ophthalmopathy patients, disease was moderately to severely active, with a Clinical Activity Score of 3 or more, a NOSPECS grade of 4 or more, and a duration of less than 3 months. The study excluded patients with uncontrolled infections, other autoimmune diseases, pregnancy or lactation. Diagnoses were based on clinical symptoms, serum thyroxine and TRAb, thyroid ultrasound and orbital computed tomography. Ficoll-Paque density gradient centrifugation was used to isolate PBMCs from 8 to 10 ml of fresh peripheral blood. Total RNA was extracted using Trizol reagent, and RNA quality was assessed on an Agilent 2100 Bioanalyzer. Between the V and J ends, shortened by 4 bases and 3 bases respectively, the junction contains 16 bases. In the germline V gene, CDR1 corresponds to MDHEN and CDR2 to SYDVKM. Inclusive of the bounding cysteine and phenylalanine, the CDR3 is 15 residues long. Here the CDR3 DNA is all that survives: 45 bases in frame from base 1.

Sequencing used blood. This TCR derives from a middle-aged woman with Graves' ophthalmopathy. The V gene is TRBV28 and the J gene is TRBJ2-7, with the identity of the D gene unclear. The nucleotide sequence is given as TGTGCCAGCAGTTGGCCCCTCGGACGAAACTACGAGCAGTACTTC. Its product reads: CASSWPLGRNYEQYF.